The source of this T cell receptor (beta chain) is a study of regulatory T cells in long-lasting Graves disease. CDR1 SQVTM and CDR2 ANQGSEA come from the germline V gene. V was trimmed by 5 bases and J by 7 bases, leaving 21 bases between them. This CDR3 is 14 amino acids long. Time point meaning: persistent/refractory GD, antithyroid drugs over 5 years with positive TRAb. Extracted PBMC RNA gave rise to the TCR library. CDR3 regions were amplified by Arm-PCR using iRepertoire HTBI primers to build TCR beta libraries. Original methodology: The study identified 55 to 80 TRBV and some 15 TRBJ segments across samples. TCRdb reanalysed the multiplex PCR reads using MiXCR and keeps one entry per CDR3 protein. These V and J calls originate from TCRdb's pipeline instead of the authors' own analysis. The repertoire holds under 500,000 distinct CDR3 sequences, with less than 25% as singletons. Study results and caveats: Persistent Graves' patients showed less TCR diversity than newly diagnosed ones.

This clonotype was found a few times. Antigen specificity is unknown. This material consisted of peripheral blood mononuclear cells (PBMCs), taken when the disease was refractory, from a patient treated with antithyroid drugs. The TCR comes from a female donor with Graves disease. The V gene is TRBV29-1, the J gene TRBJ2-7; D perhaps matches TRBD2 (6 bases). In nucleotides, the CDR3 is TGCAGCGTTCTGTGGCGGGATTACTACGGGGAGCAGTACTTC. Its protein product is CSVLWRDYYGEQYF.